This TCR beta chain is drawn from a study of blood T cell repertoires in COVID-19. Study-wide context: Samples came from the United States, Italy and Spain, spanning acute and convalescent COVID-19. T cells, B-cell-depleted T cells, or PBMCs provided the cDNA or gDNA that served as material.

Authors' analysis steps: Amplification from reference gene primers served as the basis for estimated nucleated cell counts. Sequencing used immunoSEQ multiplex PCR; TCRdb keeps in-frame clones, though not all of them. V and J calls plus clone size are reproduced from that table; the DNA served to infer D and trimming. The profile shows around 130,000 clones, around 90% of them singletons. This clone was recorded once. Germline values: CDR1 SGHRS, CDR2 YFSETQ. V was clipped by 3 bases and J by 2 bases; unmatched bases: 4. CDR3 size: 15 residues. The source of this sequence is an elderly woman with acute or convalescent COVID-19. Source material: peripheral blood. The genes are TRBV5-1 and TRBJ2-2; TRBD1 aligns across 7 bases. The CDR3: CASSSDRTNTGELFF. CDR3 nucleotides: TGCGCCAGCAGCTCGGACAGGACAAACACCGGGGAGCTGTTTTTT.